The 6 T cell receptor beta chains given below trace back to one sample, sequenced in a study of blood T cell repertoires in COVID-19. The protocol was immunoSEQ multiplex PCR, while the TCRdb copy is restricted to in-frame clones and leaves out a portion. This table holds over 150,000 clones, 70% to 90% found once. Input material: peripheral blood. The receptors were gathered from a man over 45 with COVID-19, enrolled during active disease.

This chain's CDR3 is CASSLSPGQNYEQYF. The CDR3 DNA reads TGTGCCAGCAGCTTAAGCCCGGGACAGAACTACGAGCAGTACTTC. The chain links TRBV7-6 to TRBJ2-7, with 7 bases fitting TRBD1. V lost 2 bases, J lost 3 bases, and 7 bases stayed unmatched. The germline V gene encodes CDR1 SGHVS and CDR2 FNYEAQ. The CDR3 consists of 15 residues.

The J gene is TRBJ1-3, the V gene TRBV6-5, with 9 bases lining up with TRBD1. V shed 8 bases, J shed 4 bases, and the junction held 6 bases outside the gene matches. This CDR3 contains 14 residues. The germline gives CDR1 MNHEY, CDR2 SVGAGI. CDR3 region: CASRTGVSGNTIYF. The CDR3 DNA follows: TGTGCCAGCCGGACAGGGGTCTCCGGAAACACCATATATTTT.

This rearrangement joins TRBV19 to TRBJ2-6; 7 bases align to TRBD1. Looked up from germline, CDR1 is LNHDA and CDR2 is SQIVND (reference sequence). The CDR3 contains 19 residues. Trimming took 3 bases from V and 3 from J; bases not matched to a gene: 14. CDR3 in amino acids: CASSMTGKAELIGANVLTF. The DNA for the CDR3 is TGTGCCAGTAGTATGACAGGGAAAGCCGAGTTAATTGGGGCCAACGTCCTGACTTTC. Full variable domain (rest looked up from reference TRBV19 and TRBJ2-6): DGGITQSPKYLFRKEGQNVTLSCEQNLNHDAMYWYRQDPGQGLRLIYYSQIVNDFQKGDIAEGYSVSREKKESFPLTVTSAQKNPTAFYLCASSMTGKAELIGANVLTFGAGSRLTVL.

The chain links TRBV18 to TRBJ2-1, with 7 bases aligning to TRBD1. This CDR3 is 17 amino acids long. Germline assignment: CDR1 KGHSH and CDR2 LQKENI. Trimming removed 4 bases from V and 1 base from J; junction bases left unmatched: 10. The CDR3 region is CASSLRSGGKSYNEQFF. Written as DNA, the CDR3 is TGTGCCAGCTCACTTCGGTCAGGGGGAAAATCCTACAATGAGCAGTTCTTC.

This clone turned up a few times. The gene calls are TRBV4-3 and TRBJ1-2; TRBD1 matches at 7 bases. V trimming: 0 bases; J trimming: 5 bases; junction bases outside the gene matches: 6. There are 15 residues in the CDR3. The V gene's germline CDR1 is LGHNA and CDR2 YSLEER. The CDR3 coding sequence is TGCGCCAGCAGCCAAGAAACCGGGACAGATTATGGCTACACCTTC. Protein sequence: CASSQETGTDYGYTF.

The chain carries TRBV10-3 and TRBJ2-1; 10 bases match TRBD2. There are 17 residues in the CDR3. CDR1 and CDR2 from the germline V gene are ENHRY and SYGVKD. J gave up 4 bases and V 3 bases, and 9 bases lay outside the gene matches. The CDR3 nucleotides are TGTGCCATCAGTGAAGATGAGCGGGGGGGCCTTTACAATGAGCAGTTCTTC. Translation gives CAISEDERGGLYNEQFF.